The source of this T cell receptor beta chain is a study of T cell responses to AZD1222 COVID-19 vaccine. This clone was detected once. Some clones are missing from TCRdb's copy, which holds only in-frame ones; the method was immunoSEQ multiplex PCR. In the table there are around 99,000 clones, around nine tenths of which are singletons. The input for sequencing was peripheral blood, taken on day 0 of AZD1222 vaccination. The clonotype comes from an adult in good health.

CDR3 residues: CASLPRGRSEKLFF. The DNA for the CDR3 is TGTGCCAGCCTCCCCCGAGGGAGGTCGGAAAAACTGTTTTTT. The genes are TRBV6-4 and TRBJ1-4; D not resolved. This CDR3 region has 14 residues. CDR1 and CDR2 (germline): MRHNA, SNTAGT. V lost 8 bases and J 8 bases, leaving 18 bases between the germline ends.